Here is one T cell receptor beta chain with its context. This entry belongs to a study of blood T cell repertoires in COVID-19. The table came from immunoSEQ multiplex PCR; TCRdb's copy has only in-frame clones and leaves some out. The sample includes about 29,000 clones, 80% to 90% of them seen just once. This receptor was obtained from a human donor in a cohort sampled during active COVID-19. Input material: peripheral blood.

CDR3 in DNA: TGTGCCAGCAGTAACGGACAGGGGGGATACTATGGCTACACCTTC. As protein: CASSNGQGGYYGYTF. The gene calls are TRBV6-5 and TRBJ1-2; 10 bases line up with TRBD1. V gave up 5 bases and J gave up 3 bases; unmatched junction bases: 6. In germline, CDR1 is MNHEY, CDR2 SVGAGI. This CDR3 spans 15 amino acids.